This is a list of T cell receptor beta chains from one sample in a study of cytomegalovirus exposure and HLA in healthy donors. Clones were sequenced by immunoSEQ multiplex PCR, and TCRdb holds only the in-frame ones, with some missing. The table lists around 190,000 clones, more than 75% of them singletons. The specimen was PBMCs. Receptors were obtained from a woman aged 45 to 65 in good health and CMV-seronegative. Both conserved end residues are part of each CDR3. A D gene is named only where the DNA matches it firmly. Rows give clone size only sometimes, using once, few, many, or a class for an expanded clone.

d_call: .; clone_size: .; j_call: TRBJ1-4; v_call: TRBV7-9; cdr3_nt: TGTGCCAGCAGCCTAGTACAGGGCACTAATGAAAAACTGTTTTTT; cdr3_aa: CASSLVQGTNEKLFF
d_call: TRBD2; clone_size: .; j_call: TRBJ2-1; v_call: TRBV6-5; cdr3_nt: TGTGCCAGCAGTTACGGGTGGAGCGGGGGGCAGTTCTTC; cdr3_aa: CASSYGWSGGQFF
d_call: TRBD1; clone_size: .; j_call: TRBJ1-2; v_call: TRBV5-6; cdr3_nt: TGTGCCAGCAGCTTGCGACCCCGACAGGGGATTTTCGGCTATGGCTACACCTTC; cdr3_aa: CASSLRPRQGIFGYGYTF
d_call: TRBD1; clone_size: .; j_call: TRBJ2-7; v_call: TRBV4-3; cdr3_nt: TGCGCCAGCAGCCTAGGGACAGGGGGCTTGACGTACGAGCAGTACTTC; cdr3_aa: CASSLGTGGLTYEQYF
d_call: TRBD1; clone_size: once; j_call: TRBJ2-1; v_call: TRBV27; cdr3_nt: TGTGCCAGCAGCCTCGACAGGGCCTCCTACAATGAGCAGTTCTTC; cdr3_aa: CASSLDRASYNEQFF
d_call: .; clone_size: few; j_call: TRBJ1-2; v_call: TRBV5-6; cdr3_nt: TGTGCCAGCAGCTTGGGGAGTGGCTACACCTTC; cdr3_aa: CASSLGSGYTF
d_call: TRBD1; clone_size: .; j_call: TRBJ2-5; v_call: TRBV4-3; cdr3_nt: TGCGCCAGCAGCCGACGACAGGGAGAAGGGACCCAGTACTTC; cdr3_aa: CASSRRQGEGTQYF
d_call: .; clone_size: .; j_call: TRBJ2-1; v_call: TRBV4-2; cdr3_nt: TGTGCCAGCAGCCAAGAGGAACGGGGTCACAATGAGCAGTTCTTC; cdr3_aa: CASSQEERGHNEQFF
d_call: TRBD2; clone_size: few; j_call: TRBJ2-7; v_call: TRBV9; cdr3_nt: TGTGCCAGCGGGACTAGCGGTTACGAGCAGTACTTC; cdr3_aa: CASGTSGYEQYF
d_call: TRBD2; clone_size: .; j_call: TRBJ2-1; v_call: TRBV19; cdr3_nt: TGTGCCAGTAGTCGCGGGCTAGCGGGCAGCTCCTACAATGAGCAGTTCTTC; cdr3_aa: CASSRGLAGSSYNEQFF
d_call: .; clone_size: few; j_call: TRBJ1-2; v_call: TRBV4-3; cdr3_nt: TGCGCCAGCAGCCAAGTAGCGGGGTATGGCTACACCTTC; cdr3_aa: CASSQVAGYGYTF
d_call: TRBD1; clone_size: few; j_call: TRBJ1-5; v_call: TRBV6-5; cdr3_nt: TGTGCCAGCAGCCAGGACAGGGGGCGAAGTCAGCCCCAGCATTTT; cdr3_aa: CASSQDRGRSQPQHF
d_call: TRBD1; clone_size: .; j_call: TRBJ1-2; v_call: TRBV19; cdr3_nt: TGTGCCAGTAGCCGTGACAGGGGCAATGGCTACACCTTC; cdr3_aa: CASSRDRGNGYTF
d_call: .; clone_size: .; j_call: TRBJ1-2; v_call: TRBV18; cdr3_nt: TGTGCCAGCTCACTTACCGACAGAAAATCTAACTATGGCTACACCTTC; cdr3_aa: CASSLTDRKSNYGYTF
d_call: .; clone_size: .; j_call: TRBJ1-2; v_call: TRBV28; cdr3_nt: TGTGCCAGCAGTTTGGGACCGGGACACAAACTCTATGGCTACACCTTC; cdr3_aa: CASSLGPGHKLYGYTF
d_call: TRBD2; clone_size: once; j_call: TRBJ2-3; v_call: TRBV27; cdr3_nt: TGTGCCAGCCGACGTCACCTCGGGGGGAGCACAGATACGCAGTATTTT; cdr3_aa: CASRRHLGGSTDTQYF
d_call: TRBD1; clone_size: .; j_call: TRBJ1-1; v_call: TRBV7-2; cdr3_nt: TGTGCCAGCAGCTTAGGCCGACAGGGGGCGACTGAAGCTTTCTTT; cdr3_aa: CASSLGRQGATEAFF
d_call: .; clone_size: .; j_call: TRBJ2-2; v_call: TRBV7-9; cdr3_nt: TGTTCCAGCAGCTATAGTACTGGGGAGCTGTTTTTT; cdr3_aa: CSSSYSTGELFF
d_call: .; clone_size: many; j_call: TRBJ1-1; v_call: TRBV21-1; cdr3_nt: TGTGCCAGCAGCATGGGACAGGACACTGAAGCTTTCTTT; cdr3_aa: CASSMGQDTEAFF
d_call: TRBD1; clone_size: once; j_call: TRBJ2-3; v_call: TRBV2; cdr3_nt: TGTGCCAGCAGAGGGGGACAGGGGAGAGATACGCAGTATTTT; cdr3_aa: CASRGGQGRDTQYF
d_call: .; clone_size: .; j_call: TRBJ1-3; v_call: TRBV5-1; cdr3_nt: TGCGCCAGCAGCCCGGGTGGTTTCTCTGGAAACACCATATATTTT; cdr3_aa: CASSPGGFSGNTIYF
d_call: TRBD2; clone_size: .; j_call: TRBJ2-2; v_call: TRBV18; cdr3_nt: TGTGCCAGCTCACCACCGGGACTAGCGGACACCGGGGAGCTGTTTTTT; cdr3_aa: CASSPPGLADTGELFF
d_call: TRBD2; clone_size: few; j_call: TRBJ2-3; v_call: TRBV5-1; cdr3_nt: TGCGCCAGTGCCTCGGGACTAGCACCCACAGATACGCAGTATTTT; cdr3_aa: CASASGLAPTDTQYF
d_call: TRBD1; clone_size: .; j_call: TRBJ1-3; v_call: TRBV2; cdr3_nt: TGTGCCAGCCCAGACAGGGGGCCTACCTTCTCTGGAAACACCATATATTTT; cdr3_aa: CASPDRGPTFSGNTIYF
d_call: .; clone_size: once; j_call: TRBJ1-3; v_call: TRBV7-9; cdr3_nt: TGTGCCAGCGGAGAGGTCAGATCTGGAAACACCATATATTTT; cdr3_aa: CASGEVRSGNTIYF
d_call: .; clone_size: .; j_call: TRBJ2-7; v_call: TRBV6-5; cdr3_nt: TGTGCCAGCAGTTACGACTCCCGCGGCTCCTACGAGCAGTACTTC; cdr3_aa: CASSYDSRGSYEQYF
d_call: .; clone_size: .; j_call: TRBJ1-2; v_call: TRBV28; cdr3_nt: TGTGCCAGCAGTTTAGCCGGGGGCTATGGCTACACCTTC; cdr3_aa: CASSLAGGYGYTF
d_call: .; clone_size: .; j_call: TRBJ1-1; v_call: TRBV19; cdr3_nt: TGTGCCAGTACCTCGCTTCCAGTGAACACTGAAGCTTTCTTT; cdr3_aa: CASTSLPVNTEAFF
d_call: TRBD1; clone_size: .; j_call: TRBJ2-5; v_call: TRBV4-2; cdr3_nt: TGTGCCAGCAGCCCCAGACCGGGACAGCAAGAGACCCAGTACTTC; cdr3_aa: CASSPRPGQQETQYF
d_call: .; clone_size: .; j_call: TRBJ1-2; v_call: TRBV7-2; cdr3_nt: TGTGCCAGCAGCTTAGATGGGAGGACCGTCTATGGCTACACCTTC; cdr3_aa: CASSLDGRTVYGYTF
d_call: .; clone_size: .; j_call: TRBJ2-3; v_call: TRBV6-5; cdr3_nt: TGTGCCAGCAGTTATCAGGGACTGCGGAAAGATACGCAGTATTTT; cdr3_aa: CASSYQGLRKDTQYF
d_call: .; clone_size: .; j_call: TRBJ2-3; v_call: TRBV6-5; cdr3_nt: TGTGCCAGCCGGAGCGGGCTCACAGATACGCAGTATTTT; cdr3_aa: CASRSGLTDTQYF
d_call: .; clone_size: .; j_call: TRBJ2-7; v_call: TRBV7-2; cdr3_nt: TGTGCCAGCAGCACTCCAGGGACACCCTACGAGCAGTACTTC; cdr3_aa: CASSTPGTPYEQYF
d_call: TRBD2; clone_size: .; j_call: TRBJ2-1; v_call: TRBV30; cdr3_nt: TGTGCCTGGGGCGGGGGAAATGAGCAGTTCTTC; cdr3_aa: CAWGGGNEQFF
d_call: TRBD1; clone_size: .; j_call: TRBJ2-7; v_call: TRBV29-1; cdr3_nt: TGCAGCGTCCGTGGACAGGGGGACGAGCAGTACTTC; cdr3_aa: CSVRGQGDEQYF
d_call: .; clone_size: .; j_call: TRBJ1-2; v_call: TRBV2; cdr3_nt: TGTGCCAGCTCGAGGAGGGTTCCCAACTATGGCTACACCTTC; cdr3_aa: CASSRRVPNYGYTF
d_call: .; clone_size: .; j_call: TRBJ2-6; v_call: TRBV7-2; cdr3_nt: TGTGCCAGCAGCTTAAGGGGGGGGCGCCTTAGAGGGGCCAACGTCCTGACTTTC; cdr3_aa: CASSLRGGRLRGANVLTF
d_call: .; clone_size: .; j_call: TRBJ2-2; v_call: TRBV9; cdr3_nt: TGTGCCAGCAGCGTAGTTCCAGCGGGGAACACCGGGGAGCTGTTTTTT; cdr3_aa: CASSVVPAGNTGELFF
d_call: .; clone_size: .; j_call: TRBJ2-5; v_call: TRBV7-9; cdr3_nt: TGTGCCAGCAGCTTGAGAGGATCGACCCAGTACTTC; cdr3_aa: CASSLRGSTQYF
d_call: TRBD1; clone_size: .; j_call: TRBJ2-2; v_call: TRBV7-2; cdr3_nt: TGTGCCAGCAGCCGACAGGGGGGCACCGGGGAGCTGTTTTTT; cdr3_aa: CASSRQGGTGELFF